Detailed here is one TCR beta chain. These data come from a study of blood T cell repertoires in COVID-19. Study in general: Samples of COVID-19 (acute and convalescent) were obtained from the United States, Italy and Spain. T cells, B-cell-depleted T cells, or PBMCs provided the cDNA or gDNA that served as material.

V was shortened by 5 bases and J by 7 bases, with 18 bases between the two germline ends. The V gene's germline CDR1 is LNHDA and CDR2 SQIVND (reference sequence). This CDR3 has 15 amino acids. Original data processing: Using reference gene primer amplification, nucleated cell counts were estimated. Here immunoSEQ multiplex PCR was the method, and the copy in TCRdb shows in-frame clones only, minus some. V and J calls and clone size follow that table, whereas D and trimming were derived from the DNA. The sample lists tens of thousands of clones, around 90% occurring once. The specimen was peripheral blood. The chain employs TRBV19 and TRBJ2-1, with D possibly being TRBD1 (5 bases). The clonotype originates from a man in his 70s with active COVID-19. The CDR3 coding sequence is TGTGCCAGTAGTCAACTAACGCTACCAGGGAATGAGCAGTTCTTC. It is translated as CASSQLTLPGNEQFF.